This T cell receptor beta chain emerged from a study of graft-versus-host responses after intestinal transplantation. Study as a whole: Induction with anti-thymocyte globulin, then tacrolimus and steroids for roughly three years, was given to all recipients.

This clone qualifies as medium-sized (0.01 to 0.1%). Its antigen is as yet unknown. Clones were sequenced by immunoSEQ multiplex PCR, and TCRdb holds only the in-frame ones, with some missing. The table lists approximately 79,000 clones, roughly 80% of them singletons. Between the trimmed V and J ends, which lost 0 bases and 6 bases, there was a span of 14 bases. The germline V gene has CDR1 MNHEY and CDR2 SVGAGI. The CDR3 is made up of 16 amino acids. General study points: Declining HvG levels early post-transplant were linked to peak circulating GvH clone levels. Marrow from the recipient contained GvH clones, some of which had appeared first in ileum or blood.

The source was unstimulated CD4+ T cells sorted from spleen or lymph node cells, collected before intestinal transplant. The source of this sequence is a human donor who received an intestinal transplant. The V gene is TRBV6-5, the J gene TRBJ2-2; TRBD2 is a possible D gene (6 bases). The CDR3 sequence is CASSYSSGLNSGELFF. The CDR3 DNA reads TGTGCCAGCAGTTACTCTAGCGGATTAAACTCCGGGGAGCTGTTTTTT.